Each of the 3 T cell receptor beta chains below was sequenced from the same sample in a study of CD8+ T cells in alopecia areata. Treatment described: oral pan-JAK inhibitor, 5-10 mg twice daily. It was cDNA, reverse transcribed from extracted RNA, that served as the sequencing template. Assay: immunoSEQ multiplex PCR; the TCRdb copy retains only in-frame clones and omits some. The data hold roughly 110,000 clones, with around 83% observed a single time. The input for sequencing was CD8+ T cells sorted from blood, taken at week 24, from a patient treated with tofacitinib. The receptors here all came from a human donor with alopecia areata.

The chain carries TRBV27 and TRBJ2-2; a weak D match, TRBD1 (6 bases). Trimming pared 3 bases from V and 1 base from J, leaving 21 bases between. CDR3 length: 19 amino acids. Germline loops: CDR1 MNHEY, CDR2 SMNVEV (reference sequence). The CDR3 here is CASSFRGRLRGGNTGELFF. CDR3 coding DNA: TGTGCCAGCAGTTTTCGCGGTAGGCTTAGAGGGGGGAACACCGGGGAGCTGTTTTTT.

The chain uses TRBV4-2 and TRBJ2-1, with D unclear. The germline V and J ends were trimmed by 0 bases and 5 bases, with 8 bases remaining between them. Germline CDR1 is LGHNA and CDR2 is YNFKEQ. The CDR3 has 14 amino acids. CDR3: CASSQEDGNNEQFF. In nucleotides, the CDR3 is TGTGCCAGCAGCCAAGAAGATGGAAACAATGAGCAGTTCTTC.

The chain combines TRBV27 with TRBJ2-2; D may be TRBD2 (5 bases). Trimming took 0 bases from V and 4 from J, leaving 9 bases between them. Looked up from germline, CDR1 is MNHEY and CDR2 is SMNVEV (reference sequence). The CDR3 consists of 15 residues. For the CDR3, the DNA is TGTGCCAGCAGTTTATCATCCGGGGTCACCGGGGAGCTGTTTTTT. It codes for CASSLSSGVTGELFF.